The 5 T cell receptor beta chains below come from one sample, sequenced in a study of blood T cell repertoires in COVID-19. Sequencing was performed with immunoSEQ multiplex PCR; in TCRdb, only in-frame clones are kept and a portion is missing. The table includes fewer than 85,000 clones, approximately 90% detected once. The sequenced sample was peripheral blood. The receptors were sampled from a man between 60 and 75 years old with acute or convalescent COVID-19.

The V call is TRBV6-5, the J call TRBJ1-1; D is undetermined. The CDR3 runs 13 residues. Looked up from germline, CDR1 is MNHEY and CDR2 is SVGAGI. V was cut by 2 bases and J by 5 bases, with 9 bases left in between. CDR3 nucleotides: TGTGCCAGCAGTTACGCCCGGAGGACTGAAGCTTTCTTT. It specifies CASSYARRTEAFF.

This clone was counted once. This chain links TRBV2 with TRBJ1-6, with 10 bases fitting TRBD1. J gave up 11 bases and V 6 bases, and 7 bases lay outside the gene matches. This CDR3 region has 14 residues. Germline V lookup: CDR1 SNHLY, CDR2 FYNNEI. The CDR3 sequence: CASRTGQGGTPLHF. CDR3 sequence (DNA): TGTGCCAGCAGGACCGGACAGGGGGGAACACCCCTCCACTTT. The full variable domain, rest sourced from reference TRBV2 and TRBJ1-6, is EPEVTQTPSHQVTQMGQEVILRCVPISNHLYFYWYRQILGQKVEFLVSFYNNEISEKSEIFDDQFSVERPDGSNFTLKIRSTKLEDSAMYFCASRTGQGGTPLHFGNGTRLTVT.

The chain carries TRBV6-5 and TRBJ2-7, with TRBD2 as a possible D gene (5 bases). Trimming left V 8 bases short and J 2 bases short, with 16 bases between. CDR1 is MNHEY, CDR2 SVGAGI, per germline. The CDR3 has 14 amino acids. CDR3 protein: CASLGIFGAYEQYF. The CDR3 DNA reads as TGTGCCAGCCTCGGGATTTTCGGCGCCTACGAGCAGTACTTC.

The V and J genes are TRBV14 and TRBJ2-3; a weak D match, TRBD1 (6 bases). This CDR3 is 16 amino acids long. Germline assignment: CDR1 SGHDN and CDR2 FVKESK. Trimming pared 4 bases from V and 0 bases from J, leaving 14 bases between. Written as DNA, the CDR3 is TGTGCCAGCAGCCCCCAGGGGCAAAGCAGCACAGATACGCAGTATTTT. Residues: CASSPQGQSSTDTQYF.

The chain is built from TRBV6-2 or TRBV6-3 and TRBJ1-1, with D perhaps TRBD1 (6 bases). Trimming removed 4 bases at V and 0 bases at J, with 24 bases between. The CDR3 spans 19 residues. CDR1 is MNHEY, CDR2 SVGEGT, per germline. DNA for the CDR3: TGTGCCAGCAGTTTTATTCTCACCACGGGACATGCCATGAACACTGAAGCTTTCTTT. Amino acids: CASSFILTTGHAMNTEAFF.